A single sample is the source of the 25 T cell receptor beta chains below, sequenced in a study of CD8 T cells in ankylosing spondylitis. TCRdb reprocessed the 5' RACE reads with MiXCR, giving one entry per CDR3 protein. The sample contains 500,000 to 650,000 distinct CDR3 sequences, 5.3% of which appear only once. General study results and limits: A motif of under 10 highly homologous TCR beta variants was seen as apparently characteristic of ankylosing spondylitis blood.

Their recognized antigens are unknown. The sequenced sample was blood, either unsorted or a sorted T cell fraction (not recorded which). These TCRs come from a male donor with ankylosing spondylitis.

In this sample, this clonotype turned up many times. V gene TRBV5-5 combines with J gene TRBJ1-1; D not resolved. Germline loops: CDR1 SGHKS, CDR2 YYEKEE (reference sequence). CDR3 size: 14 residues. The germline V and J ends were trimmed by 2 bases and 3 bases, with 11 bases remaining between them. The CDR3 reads CASSFPERDTEAFF. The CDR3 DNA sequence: TGTGCCAGCAGCTTCCCCGAGAGGGACACTGAAGCTTTCTTT. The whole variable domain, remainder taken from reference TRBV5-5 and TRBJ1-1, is DAGVTQSPTHLIKTRGQQVTLRCSPISGHKSVSWYQQVLGQGPQFIFQYYEKEERGRGNFPDRFSARQFPNYSSELNVNALLLGDSALYLCASSFPERDTEAFFGQGTRLTVV.

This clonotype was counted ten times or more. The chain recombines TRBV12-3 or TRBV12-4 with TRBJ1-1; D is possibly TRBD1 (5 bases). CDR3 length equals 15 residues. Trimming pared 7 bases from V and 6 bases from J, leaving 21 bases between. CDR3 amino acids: CASTNGWVGVAEAFF. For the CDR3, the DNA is TGTGCCAGCACCAATGGTTGGGTGGGGGTCGCTGAAGCTTTCTTT.

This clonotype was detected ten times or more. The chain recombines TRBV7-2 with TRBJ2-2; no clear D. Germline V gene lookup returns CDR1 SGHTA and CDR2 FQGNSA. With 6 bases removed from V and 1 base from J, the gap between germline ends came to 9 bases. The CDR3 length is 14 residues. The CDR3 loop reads CASRLTWNTGELFF. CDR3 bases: TGTGCCAGCAGATTGACTTGGAACACCGGGGAGCTGTTTTTT.

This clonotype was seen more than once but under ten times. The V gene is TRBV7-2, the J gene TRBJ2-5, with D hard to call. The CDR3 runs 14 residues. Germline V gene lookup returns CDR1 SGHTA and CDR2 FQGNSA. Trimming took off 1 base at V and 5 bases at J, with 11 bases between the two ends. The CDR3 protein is CASSLDGLLETQYF. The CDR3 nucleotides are TGTGCCAGCAGCTTAGATGGATTACTGGAGACCCAGTACTTC.

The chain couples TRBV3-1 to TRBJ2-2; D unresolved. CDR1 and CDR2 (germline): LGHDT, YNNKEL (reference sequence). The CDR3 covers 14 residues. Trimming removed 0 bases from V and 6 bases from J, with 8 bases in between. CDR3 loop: CASSQEGLPGELFF. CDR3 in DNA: TGTGCCAGCAGCCAAGAGGGTTTGCCCGGGGAGCTGTTTTTT. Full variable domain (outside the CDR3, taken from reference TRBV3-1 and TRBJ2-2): DTAVSQTPKYLVTQMGNDKSIKCEQNLGHDTMYWYKQDSKKFLKIMFSYNNKELIINETVPNRFSPKSPDKAHLNLHINSLELGDSAVYFCASSQEGLPGELFFGEGSRLTVL.

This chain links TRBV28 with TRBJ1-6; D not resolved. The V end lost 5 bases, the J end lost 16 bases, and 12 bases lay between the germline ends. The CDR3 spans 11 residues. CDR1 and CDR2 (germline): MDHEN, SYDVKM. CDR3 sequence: CASSPRTVLHF. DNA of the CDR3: TGTGCCAGCAGTCCACGGACGGTACTCCACTTT.

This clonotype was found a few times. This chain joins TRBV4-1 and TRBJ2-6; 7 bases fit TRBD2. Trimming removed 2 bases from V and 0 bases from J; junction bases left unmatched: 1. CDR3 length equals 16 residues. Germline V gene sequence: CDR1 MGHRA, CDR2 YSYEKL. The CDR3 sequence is CASSQWTSSGANVLTF. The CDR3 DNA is TGCGCCAGCAGCCAATGGACTAGCTCTGGGGCCAACGTCCTGACTTTC.

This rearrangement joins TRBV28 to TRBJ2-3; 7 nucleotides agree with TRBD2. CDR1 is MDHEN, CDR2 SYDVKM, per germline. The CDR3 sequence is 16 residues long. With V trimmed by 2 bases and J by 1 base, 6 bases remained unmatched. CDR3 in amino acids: CASSLQPSGGTDTQYF. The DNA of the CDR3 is TGTGCCAGCAGTTTACAACCCAGCGGGGGCACAGATACGCAGTATTTT.

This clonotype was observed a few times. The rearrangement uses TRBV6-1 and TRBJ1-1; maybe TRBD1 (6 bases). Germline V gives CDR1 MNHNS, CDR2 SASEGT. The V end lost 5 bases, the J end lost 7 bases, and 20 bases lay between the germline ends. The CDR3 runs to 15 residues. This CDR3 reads CASSQFTGNKGEAFF. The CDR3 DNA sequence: TGTGCCAGCAGTCAGTTCACAGGGAATAAGGGTGAAGCTTTCTTT.

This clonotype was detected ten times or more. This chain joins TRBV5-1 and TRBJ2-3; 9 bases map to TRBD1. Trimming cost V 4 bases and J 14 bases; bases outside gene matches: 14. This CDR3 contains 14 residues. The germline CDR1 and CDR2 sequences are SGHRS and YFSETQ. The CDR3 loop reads CASSTGQGVIHRYF. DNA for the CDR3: TGCGCCAGCAGCACGGGACAGGGAGTGATTCATCGGTATTTT.

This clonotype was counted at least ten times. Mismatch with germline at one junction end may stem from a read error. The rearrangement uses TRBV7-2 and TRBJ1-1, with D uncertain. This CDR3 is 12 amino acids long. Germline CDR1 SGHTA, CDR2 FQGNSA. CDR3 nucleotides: TGCGCCAGCAGCTTGGACGGGGCTGAAGCTTTCTTT. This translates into CASSLDGAEAFF.

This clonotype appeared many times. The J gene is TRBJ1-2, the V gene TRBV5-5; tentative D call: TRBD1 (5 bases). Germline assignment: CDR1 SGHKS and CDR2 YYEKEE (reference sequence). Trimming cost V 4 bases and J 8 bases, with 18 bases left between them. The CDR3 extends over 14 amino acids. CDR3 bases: TGTGCCAGCAGCCTCATGTGGGGCCGGGAGGGCTACACCTTC. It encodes CASSLMWGREGYTF.

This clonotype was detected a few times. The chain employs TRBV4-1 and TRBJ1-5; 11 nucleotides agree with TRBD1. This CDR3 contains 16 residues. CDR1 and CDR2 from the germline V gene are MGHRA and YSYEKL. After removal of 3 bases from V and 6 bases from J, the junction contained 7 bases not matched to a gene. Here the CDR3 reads CASSQFGQGAAQPQHF. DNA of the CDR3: TGCGCCAGCAGCCAGTTCGGACAGGGGGCTGCTCAGCCCCAGCATTTT.

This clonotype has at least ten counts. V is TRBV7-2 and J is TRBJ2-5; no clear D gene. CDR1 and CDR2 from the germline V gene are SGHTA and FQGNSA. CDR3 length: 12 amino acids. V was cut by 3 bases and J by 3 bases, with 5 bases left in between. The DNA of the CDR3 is TGTGCCAGCAGCTTTCGGGAAGAGACCCAGTACTTC. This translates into CASSFREETQYF.

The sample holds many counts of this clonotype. The CDR3 sequence is CASSRDGQGHQPQHF. CDR3 in DNA: TGTGCCAGCAGCCGAGATGGACAGGGGCATCAGCCCCAGCATTTT. V usage is TRBV4-2 and J usage is TRBJ1-5; 9 nucleotides match TRBD1. Germline CDR1 LGHNA, CDR2 YNFKEQ. Unmatched junction bases numbered 6, after V lost 4 bases and J lost 5 bases. The CDR3 extends over 15 amino acids.

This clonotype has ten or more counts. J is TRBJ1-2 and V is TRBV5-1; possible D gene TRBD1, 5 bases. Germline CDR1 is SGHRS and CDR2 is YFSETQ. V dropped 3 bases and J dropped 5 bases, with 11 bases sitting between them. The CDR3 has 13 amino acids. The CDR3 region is CASSWDGDYGYTF. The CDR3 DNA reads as TGCGCCAGCAGCTGGGACGGTGATTATGGCTACACCTTC.

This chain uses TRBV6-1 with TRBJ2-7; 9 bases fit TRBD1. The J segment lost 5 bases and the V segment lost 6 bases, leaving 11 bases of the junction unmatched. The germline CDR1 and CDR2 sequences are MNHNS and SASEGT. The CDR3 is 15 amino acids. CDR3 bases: TGTGCCAGCAGAATCGGGACAGGGATTGTCCACGAGCAGTACTTC. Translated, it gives CASRIGTGIVHEQYF.

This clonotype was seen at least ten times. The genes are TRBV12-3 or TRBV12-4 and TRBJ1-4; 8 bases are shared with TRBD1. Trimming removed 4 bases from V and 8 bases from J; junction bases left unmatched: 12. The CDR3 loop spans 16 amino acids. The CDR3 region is CASSSGQGLTEEKLFF. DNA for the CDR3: TGTGCCAGCAGTTCTGGACAGGGCCTAACAGAGGAAAAACTGTTTTTT.

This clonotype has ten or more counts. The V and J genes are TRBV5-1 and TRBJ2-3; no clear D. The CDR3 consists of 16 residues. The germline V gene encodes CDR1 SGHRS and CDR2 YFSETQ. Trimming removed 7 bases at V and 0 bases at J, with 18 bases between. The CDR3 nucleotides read TGCGCCAGCTCCTCGTCATCCACTCCAAGCACAGATACGCAGTATTTT. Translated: CASSSSSTPSTDTQYF.

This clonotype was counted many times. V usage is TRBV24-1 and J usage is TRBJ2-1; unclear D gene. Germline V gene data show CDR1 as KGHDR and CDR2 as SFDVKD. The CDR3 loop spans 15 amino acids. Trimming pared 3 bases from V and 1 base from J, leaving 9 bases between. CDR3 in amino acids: CATSDRYKSYNEQFF. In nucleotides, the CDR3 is TGTGCCACCAGTGATAGGTACAAATCCTACAATGAGCAGTTCTTC.

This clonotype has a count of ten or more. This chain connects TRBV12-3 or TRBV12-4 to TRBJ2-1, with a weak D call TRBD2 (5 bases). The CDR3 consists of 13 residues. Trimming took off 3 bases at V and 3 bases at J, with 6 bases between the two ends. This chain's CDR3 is CASSFGDYNEQFF. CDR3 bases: TGTGCCAGCAGTTTCGGGGACTACAATGAGCAGTTCTTC.

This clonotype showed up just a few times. CDR3 coding DNA: TGCAGTGCTAGCGGGGGGCTATACAATGAGCAGTTCTTC. This gives the protein CSASGGLYNEQFF. The J gene is TRBJ2-1, the V gene TRBV20-1; a weak D match, TRBD2 (7 bases). This CDR3 contains 13 residues. Deletions cut 3 bases from V and 4 bases from J, with 10 bases between. Germline assignment: CDR1 DFQATT and CDR2 SNEGSKA (reference sequence).

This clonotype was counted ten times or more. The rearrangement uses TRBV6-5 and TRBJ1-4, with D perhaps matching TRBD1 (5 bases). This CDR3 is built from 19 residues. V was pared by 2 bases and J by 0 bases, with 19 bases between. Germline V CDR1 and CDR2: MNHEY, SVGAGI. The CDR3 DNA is TGTGCCAGCAGTTACGGGGGGACTGTCGGGTTAACAACTAATGAAAAACTGTTTTTT. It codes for CASSYGGTVGLTTNEKLFF.

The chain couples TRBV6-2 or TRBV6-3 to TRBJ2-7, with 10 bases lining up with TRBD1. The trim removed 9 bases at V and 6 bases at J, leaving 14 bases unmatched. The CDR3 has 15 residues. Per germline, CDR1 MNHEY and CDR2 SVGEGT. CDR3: CASRRTGGIGGEQYF. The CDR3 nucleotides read TGTGCCAGTCGACGGACAGGGGGAATCGGCGGCGAGCAGTACTTC.

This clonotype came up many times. CDR3 amino acids: CASSSTTRRMDQETQYF. CDR3 coding DNA: TGTGCCAGCAGTTCCACGACAAGGCGGATGGACCAAGAGACCCAGTACTTC. The gene calls are TRBV12-3 or TRBV12-4 and TRBJ2-5; D gene unclear. The CDR3 consists of 17 residues. The ends were cut back, 4 bases at V and 0 bases at J, with 18 bases in the middle.